The rows below give T cell receptor beta chains drawn from one sample of a study of control samples from healthy donors and cancer patients. TCRdb's table, derived via immunoSEQ multiplex PCR, lists solely in-frame clones and lacks some. The table has roughly 170,000 clones, roughly 91% seen once. The sample taken for sequencing was blood. These receptor sequences come from a man between 18 and 35 years old in good health. Each CDR3 is given with its conserved first and last residue. The D gene is left open where the match is weak. The size of a clone is reported for some rows only, either as once, few or many, or as a class for expanded clones.

V gene,clone size,J gene,D gene,CDR3 protein,CDR3 DNA
TRBV5-1,NA,TRBJ2-1,NA,CASSGDGYNEQFF,TGCGCCAGCAGCGGGGATGGGTACAATGAGCAGTTCTTC
TRBV6-6,NA,TRBJ1-2,NA,CASSPGQLTHNYGYTF,TGTGCCAGCAGCCCTGGACAGCTCACTCATAACTATGGCTACACCTTC
TRBV15,NA,TRBJ2-3,NA,CATSGPEGVNTQYF,TGTGCCACCAGCGGGCCTGAGGGTGTGAATACGCAGTATTTT
TRBV3-1/TRBV3-2,NA,TRBJ1-6,TRBD1,CASSQDRDRESSPLHF,TGTGCCAGCAGCCAAGATCGAGACAGGGAGTCTTCACCCCTCCACTTT
TRBV19,NA,TRBJ1-6,TRBD1,CASSWDSMTPLHF,TGTGCCAGTAGTTGGGACAGTATGACACCCCTCCACTTT
TRBV19,NA,TRBJ1-2,TRBD1,CASRDRGHHYGYTF,TGTGCCAGTAGGGACAGGGGCCACCACTATGGCTACACCTTC
TRBV6-1,NA,TRBJ1-6,NA,CASSDIPLYSPLHF,TGTGCCAGCAGTGATATCCCATTATATTCACCCCTCCACTTT
TRBV3-1/TRBV3-2,NA,TRBJ1-1,NA,CASSHGDAEAFF,TGTGCCAGCAGCCACGGGGATGCTGAAGCTTTCTTT
TRBV5-4,NA,TRBJ2-1,TRBD1,CASSAGQGYNEQFF,TGTGCCAGCAGCGCGGGACAGGGCTACAATGAGCAGTTCTTC
TRBV7-9,few,TRBJ1-2,TRBD1,CASSSTGWGYTF,TGTGCCAGCAGCTCGACAGGGTGGGGCTACACCTTC
TRBV5-4,NA,TRBJ2-2,TRBD2,CASSLSGGGRTGELFF,TGTGCCAGCAGCTTGTCCGGGGGGGGCCGCACCGGGGAGCTGTTTTTT
TRBV18,NA,TRBJ1-1,NA,CASSPRGGDTEAFF,TGTGCCAGCTCACCACGTGGCGGGGACACTGAAGCTTTCTTT
TRBV6-1,NA,TRBJ2-1,TRBD1,CASSDALGTGINEQFF,TGTGCCAGCAGTGACGCATTAGGGACAGGGATAAATGAGCAGTTCTTC
TRBV28,few,TRBJ1-5,NA,CASSSPVKSNQPQHF,TGTGCCAGCAGTTCACCAGTGAAGAGCAATCAGCCCCAGCATTTT
TRBV18,once,TRBJ2-2,NA,CASSLGVTGELFF,TGTGCCAGCTCACTTGGGGTTACCGGGGAGCTGTTTTTT
TRBV30,NA,TRBJ2-1,TRBD2,CAWIPRTSSSYNEQFF,TGTGCCTGGATTCCTAGGACTAGTAGCTCCTACAATGAGCAGTTCTTC
TRBV7-9,NA,TRBJ1-3,NA,CASSYQKGSGNTIYF,TGTGCCAGCAGCTACCAAAAAGGCTCTGGAAACACCATATATTTT
TRBV7-3,NA,TRBJ1-6,NA,CASSPNGLYNSPLHF,TGTGCCAGCAGCCCAAACGGCCTGTATAATTCACCCCTCCACTTT
TRBV4-1,once,TRBJ1-2,NA,CASSHRLAGNYGYTF,TGCGCCAGCAGCCATAGGCTCGCAGGGAACTATGGCTACACCTTC
TRBV15,NA,TRBJ2-3,TRBD1,CATSRVGGVWVDTQYF,TGTGCCACCAGCAGAGTAGGGGGCGTCTGGGTAGATACGCAGTATTTT